The 6 T cell receptor beta chains in this list originate from one sample, sequenced in a study of technical replicates of blood from several donors. Sequencing used immunoSEQ multiplex PCR; TCRdb keeps in-frame clones, though not all of them. The data contain approximately 14,000 clones, over 70% of them seen just once; the ten biggest clones take up about an eighth. The sequencing input was PBMCs. The receptors stem from a human donor in good health.

This chain uses TRBV5-4 with TRBJ2-7; a possible D gene is TRBD2 (6 bases). This CDR3 comprises 13 residues. Trimming shortened V by 0 bases and J by 3 bases, and 7 bases separated the two germline ends. Germline V gene data show CDR1 as SGHNT and CDR2 as YYREEE (reference sequence). CDR3 nucleotide sequence: TGTGCCAGCAGCTTGGGGAGGGACTACGAGCAGTACTTC. Its translation is CASSLGRDYEQYF.

V usage is TRBV2 and J usage is TRBJ2-1, with 8 bases aligning to TRBD1. With V trimmed by 7 bases and J by 5 bases, 7 bases remained unmatched. The CDR3 consists of 14 residues. Germline V gives CDR1 SNHLY, CDR2 FYNNEI. For the CDR3, the DNA is TGTGCCAGCAAAGCCAGGGGGCTAAACAATGAGCAGTTCTTC. Amino acids: CASKARGLNNEQFF.

The V and J genes are TRBV2 and TRBJ2-5; 9 bases are shared with TRBD1. With V trimmed by 1 base and J by 4 bases, 10 bases remained unmatched. The germline CDR1 and CDR2 sequences are SNHLY and FYNNEI. CDR3 length: 17 amino acids. The DNA of the CDR3 is TGTGCCAGCAGTGAAGGGGGGACAGGGCGGGCGGGAGAGACCCAGTACTTC. It encodes CASSEGGTGRAGETQYF.

This clone has a handful of counts. This rearrangement joins TRBV21-1 to TRBJ1-2; the table names TRBD1, a call not compared with the DNA. TRBV21-1 is termed a pseudogene. The CDR3 is made up of 13 amino acids. The CDR3 here is CASTSGTDYGYTF. The CDR3 DNA sequence: TGTGCCAGCACCTCCGGGACAGACTATGGCTACACCTTC.

The genes are TRBV2 and TRBJ2-7; TRBD1 matches at 9 bases. The J segment lost 7 bases and the V segment lost 3 bases, leaving 10 bases of the junction unmatched. The CDR3 is 15 residues long. Germline loops: CDR1 SNHLY, CDR2 FYNNEI. This CDR3 is CASSDRDRASLEQYF. CDR3 sequence (DNA): TGTGCCAGCAGTGACAGGGACAGGGCCTCTTTGGAGCAGTACTTC.

The chain has TRBV5-1 and TRBJ2-1; no definite D call. Trimming shortened V by 1 base and J by 0 bases, and 8 bases separated the two germline ends. The CDR3 is 15 residues long. Germline V gives CDR1 SGHRS, CDR2 YFSETQ. CDR3 protein: CASSLQDSSYNEQFF. The CDR3 DNA follows: TGCGCCAGCAGCTTGCAGGATAGCTCCTACAATGAGCAGTTCTTC.